What follows are 5 T cell receptor beta chains derived from one specimen sequenced in a study of early T cells in non-severe SARS-CoV-2 infection. One entry per CDR3 protein results from TCRdb running MiXCR on the 5' RACE reads. The sample shows under 50,000 distinct CDR3 sequences, around 5.6% of them seen only once. The sequencing sample was made of whole blood. These TCRs come from an adult who was a healthcare worker with PCR-confirmed SARS-CoV-2 infection or an uninfected control (not recorded which).

This clonotype was recorded many times. The CDR3 coding sequence is TGTGCCAGTAGTATTTCGGGCAATCAGCCCCAGCATTTT. Translated, it gives CASSISGNQPQHF. This chain links TRBV19 with TRBJ1-5; the D is unclear. The CDR3 length is 13 residues. In germline, CDR1 is LNHDA, CDR2 SQIVND (reference sequence). Trimming took 3 bases from V and 2 from J, leaving 5 bases between them.

The chain carries TRBV7-9 and TRBJ2-3; TRBD2 agrees at 8 bases. The V gene end was trimmed by 4 bases and the J gene end by 4 bases; junction bases not matched to a gene: 19. This CDR3 spans 19 amino acids. In germline, CDR1 is SEHNR, CDR2 FQNEAQ (reference sequence). CDR3: CASSSTPWERESIADTQYF. In DNA form, the CDR3 reads TGTGCCAGCAGCTCAACACCCTGGGAGCGGGAGAGTATCGCAGATACGCAGTATTTT.

At least ten counts were recorded for this clonotype. V usage is TRBV7-9 and J usage is TRBJ1-5; D is unclear. The CDR3 contains 12 residues. The germline V gene encodes CDR1 SEHNR and CDR2 FQNEAQ (reference sequence). V was shortened by 7 bases and J by 0 bases, with 4 bases between the two germline ends. The CDR3 loop is CASTISNQPQHF. The DNA for the CDR3 is TGTGCCAGCACAATTAGCAATCAGCCCCAGCATTTT.

This clonotype was seen only once. A much more abundant neighbour one base away suggests this may be a read error. The rearrangement joins TRBV6-1 to TRBJ2-1, with TRBD2 matching over 13 bases. CDR1 and CDR2 from the germline V gene are MNHNS and SASEGT. The CDR3 is made up of 13 amino acids. Here the CDR3 reads CANRLAGGNEQIF. CDR3 in DNA: TGTGCCAACAGACTAGCGGGAGGTAATGAGCAGATCTTC.

The sample holds many counts of this clonotype. The genes are TRBV19 and TRBJ2-3, with D possibly being TRBD2 (7 bases). Trimming removed 10 bases from V and 4 bases from J, with 15 bases in between. The V gene's germline CDR1 is LNHDA and CDR2 SQIVND (reference sequence). The CDR3 contains 13 residues. CDR3 DNA sequence: TGTGCCACTGGGAGGGGGATCGCAGATACGCAGTATTTT. Translated, it gives CATGRGIADTQYF.